This T cell receptor (beta chain) derives from a study of T cell repertoires in cytomegalovirus infection. In the study overall: Public signatures in TCR beta pointed to CMV infection and matching HLA type.

The V and J ends lost 3 bases and 0 bases respectively, with 15 bases between them. The CDR3 is made up of 16 amino acids. CDR1 and CDR2 from the germline V gene are KGHSH and LQKENI. Via MiXCR, TCRdb re-called the reads, giving one row per CDR3 protein. The top ten clones hold 3.5% to 4.5% of a sample with under 350,000 distinct CDR3 sequences, approximately 9.5% of them seen once. On this clonotype itself: Its antigen is not identified.

Regarding the study as a whole: Dominating the ex vivo response were TCR beta clonotypes that were CMV-specific and HLA-C-restricted. The cumulative frequency of public TCR beta families identified carriers of CMV plus the relevant HLA.

The V and J genes are TRBV18 and TRBJ2-7; D could derive from TRBD1 or TRBD2 (6 bases each). The clonotype comes from a human donor in good health (CMV status not recorded). Some clones in this sample may be carry-over from other donors' samples. The source material was PBMCs. The CDR3 DNA is TGTGCCAGCTCACCCTCGGGGGCCCTCAGCTCCTACGAGCAGTACTTC. Translating gives CASSPSGALSSYEQYF.